This entry lists 9 T cell receptor beta chains sequenced from one sample in a study of post-analysis software for immune sequencing data. TCR beta cDNA libraries included unique molecular identifiers. From the PCR reads, TCRdb called clonotypes with MiXCR, one entry per CDR3 protein. The top ten hold roughly 12% of the sample, which has 380,000 or so distinct CDR3 sequences, less than 35% seen once. Their recognized antigens are unknown. Study observations and caveats: Relative to controls, patients had about five TRBV segments at higher frequency, with TRBV5-6, TRBV5-1 and TRBV20-1 among these.

The sample taken for sequencing was blood. All receptors derive from a girl aged 5-17 years with multiple sclerosis.

The chain has TRBV4-1 and TRBJ2-1; tentatively, D is TRBD1 or TRBD2 (5 bases each). Germline values: CDR1 MGHRA, CDR2 YSYEKL. There are 16 residues in the CDR3. V gave up 3 bases and J gave up 6 bases, with 18 bases separating them. CDR3 sequence (DNA): TGCGCCAGCAGCCAGCGTTTCCTAGCAAGGGGCAATGAGCAGTTCTTC. Amino acids: CASSQRFLARGNEQFF.

The V and J genes are TRBV12-3 or TRBV12-4 and TRBJ1-1; D is uncertain. The V end was cut by 6 bases, the J end by 0 bases, with 20 bases between. The CDR3 spans 17 residues. The CDR3 sequence: CASRLYPGDYMNTEAFF. In DNA, the CDR3 is TGTGCCAGCAGGCTATACCCCGGGGATTACATGAACACTGAAGCTTTCTTT.

The chain links TRBV4-2 to TRBJ1-4; D unclear. The germline V gene has CDR1 LGHNA and CDR2 YNFKEQ. The V gene lost 0 bases and the J gene lost 3 bases, with 14 bases spanning the gap. This CDR3 contains 17 residues. The CDR3 bases are TGTGCCAGCAGCCAAGATTACTGGTCAGCGTCTAATGAAAAACTGTTTTTT. The encoded protein is CASSQDYWSASNEKLFF.

V gene TRBV12-3 or TRBV12-4 combines with J gene TRBJ1-2; D call uncertain. This CDR3 contains 13 residues. The V end lost 7 bases, the J end lost 1 base, and 10 bases lay between the germline ends. As DNA, the CDR3 is TGTGCCAGCAATCCGACGGGTAACTATGGCTACACCTTC. This codes for CASNPTGNYGYTF.

This rearrangement joins TRBV15 to TRBJ2-1; 8 nucleotides match TRBD2. Trimming removed 0 bases from V and 8 bases from J; junction bases left unmatched: 9. The germline V gene has CDR1 LNHNV and CDR2 YYDKDF (reference sequence). The CDR3 is made up of 16 amino acids. The CDR3 loop reads CATSRDLGSGVDEQFF. CDR3 bases: TGTGCCACCAGCAGAGATCTAGGTAGCGGGGTCGATGAGCAGTTCTTC.

The chain is built from TRBV10-3 and TRBJ2-6; TRBD1 agrees at 9 bases. CDR3 length: 16 residues. V lost 9 bases to trimming and J lost 2 bases; unmatched junction nucleotides: 8. Germline V lookup: CDR1 ENHRY, CDR2 SYGVKD. The CDR3 DNA sequence: TGTGCCATTGAGGACAGGGGAAGCCCTGGGGCCAACGTCCTGACTTTC. It encodes CAIEDRGSPGANVLTF.

As to this clonotype: The junction and the germline gene differ at one end; a read error may be behind it. The V gene is TRBV2, the J gene TRBJ1-1, with D hard to call. The CDR3 covers 12 residues. Germline V lookup: CDR1 SNHLY, CDR2 FYNNEI. The CDR3 here is CASREGRTEAFF. In DNA, the CDR3 is TGTGCCAGCAGGGAAGGGAGGACTGAAGCTTTCTTT.

This rearrangement joins TRBV24-1 to TRBJ2-2; D call uncertain. Trimming removed 5 bases from V and 1 base from J, with 16 bases in between. Germline values: CDR1 KGHDR, CDR2 SFDVKD. The CDR3 is 17 amino acids. The CDR3 loop reads CATSGRPGRMNTGELFF. Here the CDR3 DNA reads TGTGCCACCAGTGGCCGACCGGGTCGGATGAACACCGGGGAGCTGTTTTTT.

In the case of this clonotype: This may arise from a read error, as a much more abundant clone is one base away. The chain is built from TRBV24-1 and TRBJ2-1; D not certain. CDR3 length equals 15 residues. With 4 bases removed from V and 6 bases from J, the gap between germline ends came to 15 bases. Per the germline V gene, CDR1 is KGHDR and CDR2 is SFDVKD. In DNA form, the CDR3 reads TGTGCCACCAGTGACGCCTCGGACGTGGTCAATGAGCAGTTCTTC. The encoded protein is CATSDASDVVNEQFF.